The T cell receptor beta chain under discussion was sequenced for a study of T cell responses to AZD1222 COVID-19 vaccine. The count of this clone is one. The method was immunoSEQ multiplex PCR; TCRdb's version includes in-frame clones alone and lacks a portion of them. This table holds about 260,000 clones, roughly 93% found once. The CDR3 is made up of 13 amino acids. The J segment lost 4 bases and the V segment lost 5 bases, leaving 3 bases of the junction unmatched. Germline CDR1 and CDR2: KGHDR and SFDVKD. The specimen comprised peripheral blood, sampled on day 0 of AZD1222 vaccination. The V call is TRBV24-1, the J call TRBJ1-2; 7 bases are shared with TRBD1. The clonotype comes from an adult in good health. The CDR3 DNA reads TGTGCCACCAGTGGGGGACAGAGCTATGGCTACACCTTC. Translated: CATSGGQSYGYTF.